Following are 26 T cell receptor beta chains from one sample sequenced in a study of vaccination effects on CD4 cells after COVID-19. Within the ViraFEST assay, antigen-specific CD4+ T cells underwent expansion with viral peptide pools prior to sequencing. When around ten days of culture had elapsed, CD4+ T cells were isolated. Neither prior SARS-CoV-2 infection nor positive nucleocapsid antibodies were present in the vaccine recipients. TCRdb's table, derived via immunoSEQ multiplex PCR, lists solely in-frame clones and lacks some. The data show fewer than 65,000 clones, roughly 76% seen once. For these TCRs, the target antigens are not known. This specimen was CD4+ T cells from PBMCs cultured with HCoV-OC43 spike peptides, taken before COVID-19 vaccination. Subset defined: HCoV-OC43 spike overlapping peptide pool stimulation. The source is a human donor who received a COVID-19 vaccine.

CDR3: CASSRLRQGLREKLFF. CDR3 bases: TGTGCCAGCAGCCGACTAAGACAGGGGTTGCGGGAAAAACTGTTTTTT. This chain joins TRBV3-1 (or the pseudogene TRBV3-2) and TRBJ1-4, with 8 bases matching TRBD1. CDR1 and CDR2 from the germline V gene are LGHDT and YNNKEL (reference sequence). The trim removed 4 bases at V and 8 bases at J, leaving 12 bases unmatched. The CDR3 is made up of 16 amino acids.

The rearrangement joins TRBV18 to TRBJ2-7; possibly TRBD1 for D (6 bases). The CDR3 extends over 14 amino acids. Between the trimmed V and J ends, which lost 6 bases and 4 bases, there was a span of 16 bases. Germline V lookup: CDR1 KGHSH, CDR2 LQKENI. DNA for the CDR3: TGTGCCAGCTCGATCGATAGGGGGTTATACGAGCAGTACGTC. It is translated as CASSIDRGLYEQYV.

This sequence joins TRBV18 and TRBJ1-2; 8 bases map to TRBD1. Germline lookup yields CDR1 KGHSH and CDR2 LQKENI. This CDR3 spans 14 amino acids. Germline trimming cut 0 bases from V and 8 bases from J; bases unmatched to any gene: 5. The CDR3 reads CASSPPGQDLGYTF. The CDR3 DNA follows: TGTGCCAGCTCACCACCGGGACAGGACTTGGGCTACACCTTC.

The rearrangement uses TRBV4-2 and TRBJ2-3; 15 positions agree with TRBD2. The CDR3 has 16 amino acids. Trimming at V came to 4 bases and at J to 2 bases, leaving 1 base not matched to a gene. Looked up from germline, CDR1 is LGHNA and CDR2 is YNFKEQ. CDR3 nucleotide sequence: TGTGCCAGCAGCCGGACTAGCGGGGGGGCCACAGATACGCAGTATTTT. Protein sequence: CASSRTSGGATDTQYF.

CDR3 sequence (DNA): TGTGCCAGCAGCGTAGACCCGACAGGCTACGAGCAGTACGTC. This translates into CASSVDPTGYEQYV. The J gene is TRBJ2-7, the V gene TRBV9; possibly TRBD1 for D (6 bases). The CDR3 has 14 residues. Trimming pared 0 bases from V and 3 bases from J, leaving 10 bases between. Germline loops: CDR1 SGDLS, CDR2 YYNGEE.

The genes are TRBV7-2 and TRBJ2-2; D gene uncertain. The length of the CDR3 is 14 residues. Germline V gives CDR1 SGHTA, CDR2 FQGNSA. The ends were cut back, 5 bases at V and 2 bases at J, with 9 bases in the middle. CDR3 loop: CASSPNRNTGELFF. The CDR3 DNA reads TGTGCCAGCAGCCCCAACCGCAACACCGGGGAGCTGTTTTTT.

The V gene is TRBV5-1, the J gene TRBJ1-1; D remains ambiguous. Germline assignment: CDR1 SGHRS and CDR2 YFSETQ. The CDR3 runs to 13 residues. V gave up 0 bases and J gave up 2 bases, with 5 bases separating them. The CDR3 DNA reads TGCGCCAGCAGCTTGGGGGGAAACACTGAAGCTTTCTTT. This gives the protein CASSLGGNTEAFF.

For this clone: Because the CDR3's place on the DNA is in doubt, the DNA is left out and the CDR3 is given as listed by TCRdb. The chain couples TRBV28 to TRBJ1-1; the tabulated D call, TRBD1, remains unverified against the DNA. Per germline, CDR1 MDHEN and CDR2 SYDVKM. The CDR3 is 12 amino acids in total, end residues counted. The chain's CDR3 is CASSFWGSGTFF.

This chain connects TRBV19 to TRBJ1-5; no firm D call. The V and J ends lost 6 bases and 6 bases respectively, with 12 bases between them. CDR3 size: 13 residues. Germline V gives CDR1 LNHDA, CDR2 SQIVND (reference sequence). CDR3 sequence (DNA): TGTGCCAGTAGCCACGGCAGCGGTCAGCCCCAGCATTTT. Amino acids: CASSHGSGQPQHF.

The rearrangement uses TRBV12-3 or TRBV12-4 and TRBJ1-2; D remains unclear. CDR3 length: 10 amino acids. The V gene lost 8 bases and the J gene lost 5 bases, with 6 bases spanning the gap. CDR3 nucleotides: TGTGCCAGCGGGCTGTATGGCTACACCTTC. This gives the protein CASGLYGYTF.

In nucleotides, the CDR3 is TGTGCCAGTAGAGGGGCCCACGAACAGAACACCGGGGAGCTGTTTTTT. It specifies CASRGAHEQNTGELFF. The chain joins TRBV19 to TRBJ2-2; possible D gene TRBD1, 5 bases. This CDR3 has 16 residues. Deletions cut 6 bases from V and 1 base from J, with 15 bases between. CDR1 and CDR2 from the germline V gene are LNHDA and SQIVND (reference sequence).

The chain joins TRBV28 to TRBJ1-4; the D gene is possibly TRBD1 (5 bases). This CDR3 region has 13 residues. Trimming took off 10 bases at V and 13 bases at J, with 22 bases between the two ends. Germline values: CDR1 MDHEN, CDR2 SYDVKM. CDR3 in DNA: TGTGCCACCACTAAACCACCGACCGGGGCACTGTTTTTT. Its translation is CATTKPPTGALFF.

The V and J genes are TRBV23-1 and TRBJ2-7; 7 bases are a match to TRBD2. TRBV23-1 is sorted into the ORF group, with uncertain function. The CDR3 has 15 residues. V lost 11 bases, J lost 5 bases, and 18 bases stayed unmatched. CDR3 protein: CAGGAGTVTRHEQYV. CDR3 nucleotide sequence: TGCGCCGGGGGAGCGGGGACCGTCACTAGACACGAGCAGTACGTC.

This chain uses TRBV28 with TRBJ2-7; 9 bases are shared with TRBD1. The V gene's germline CDR1 is MDHEN and CDR2 SYDVKM. With V trimmed by 6 bases and J by 3 bases, 9 bases remained unmatched. The CDR3 extends over 15 amino acids. The CDR3 region is CASRLGTGLGYEQYV. The CDR3 DNA reads TGTGCCAGCAGACTAGGGACAGGGCTAGGCTACGAGCAGTACGTC.

The V gene is TRBV11-3, the J gene TRBJ1-5, with 9 bases aligning to TRBD1. CDR3 size: 16 residues. The germline CDR1 and CDR2 sequences are SGHNT and YENEEA. Trimming at V came to 2 bases and at J to 7 bases, leaving 9 bases not matched to a gene. The CDR3 region is CASSLRTGEVLQPQHF. The CDR3 DNA reads TGTGCCAGCAGCTTAAGGACAGGGGAAGTCTTACAGCCCCAGCATTTT.

In this sample, this clone turned up once. This chain joins TRBV6-1 and TRBJ2-2; D perhaps matches TRBD1 (5 bases). The CDR3 is 15 amino acids. Germline V gives CDR1 MNHNS, CDR2 SASEGT. The V end was cut by 2 bases, the J end by 2 bases, with 9 bases between. CDR3 amino acids: CASSEQGKNTGELFF. The CDR3, as DNA: TGTGCCAGCAGTGAACAGGGAAAAAACACCGGGGAGCTGTTTTTT.

The V call is TRBV6-6, the J call TRBJ2-5; no firm D call. Between the trimmed V and J ends, which lost 2 bases and 4 bases, there was a span of 14 bases. The CDR3 is 15 residues long. Germline V gene data show CDR1 as MNHNY and CDR2 as SVGAGI (reference sequence). The CDR3 here is CASSYPDPRTETQYF. The CDR3 DNA follows: TGTGCCAGCAGTTACCCTGACCCTCGCACAGAGACCCAGTACTTC.

In its sample, this clone was seen a few times. This chain uses TRBV18 with TRBJ1-1, with a weak D call TRBD1 (6 bases). Germline values: CDR1 KGHSH, CDR2 LQKENI. The CDR3 contains 14 residues. V was shortened by 2 bases and J by 4 bases, with 11 bases between the two germline ends. The chain's CDR3 is CASSPGRGITEAFF. The DNA of the CDR3 is TGTGCCAGCTCACCAGGCAGGGGCATCACTGAAGCTTTCTTT.

The V and J genes are TRBV5-1 and TRBJ1-6; D is possibly TRBD1 (6 bases). Germline V gene lookup returns CDR1 SGHRS and CDR2 YFSETQ. Trimming took off 4 bases at V and 0 bases at J, with 11 bases between the two ends. CDR3 length: 16 amino acids. In DNA form, the CDR3 reads TGCGCCAGCAGCCCCGACAGGAGCTCCTATAATTCACCCCTCCACTTT. It yields the protein CASSPDRSSYNSPLHF.

The CDR3 region is CASSGGKGAGVYNEQFF. The DNA for the CDR3 is TGTGCCAGCAGCGGAGGTAAAGGAGCAGGGGTCTACAATGAGCAGTTCTTC. The rearrangement uses TRBV5-4 and TRBJ2-1, with a possible D match to TRBD1 (6 bases). The germline V and J ends were trimmed by 4 bases and 3 bases, with 20 bases remaining between them. Per the germline V gene, CDR1 is SGHNT and CDR2 is YYREEE (reference sequence). CDR3 length: 17 residues.

The chain uses TRBV7-3 and TRBJ2-1, with 8 bases that match TRBD1. The germline V gene has CDR1 SGHTA and CDR2 FQGTGA. The CDR3 loop spans 13 amino acids. Germline trimming cut 4 bases from V and 8 bases from J; bases unmatched to any gene: 4. CDR3 sequence reads: CASSSGQGDEQFF. CDR3 in DNA: TGTGCCAGCAGCTCCGGACAGGGAGATGAGCAGTTCTTC.

Turning to this clone: The limits of the CDR3 on the DNA are not certain, so only TCRdb's listed CDR3 is given. The rearrangement uses TRBV6-5 and TRBJ2-3. Per the germline V gene, CDR1 is MNHEY and CDR2 is SVGAGI. The CDR3 is 13 residues long, ends included. The CDR3: CASSSSRSQQQYF.

The J gene is TRBJ2-5, the V gene TRBV2; D is ambiguous. The CDR3 runs 13 residues. Germline V gene lookup returns CDR1 SNHLY and CDR2 FYNNEI. Trimming removed 0 bases at V and 5 bases at J, with 7 bases between. CDR3 region: CASSEAAFETQYF. As DNA, the CDR3 is TGTGCCAGCAGTGAAGCGGCTTTCGAGACCCAGTACTTC. Based on the CDR3 plus reference TRBV2 and TRBJ2-5, the full variable domain is EPEVTQTPSHQVTQMGQEVILRCVPISNHLYFYWYRQILGQKVEFLVSFYNNEISEKSEIFDDQFSVERPDGSNFTLKIRSTKLEDSAMYFCASSEAAFETQYFGPGTRLLVL.

This chain connects TRBV27 to TRBJ2-2; possibly TRBD2 for D (5 bases). The CDR3 is 16 residues long. V dropped 5 bases and J dropped 1 base, with 14 bases sitting between them. Germline V gives CDR1 MNHEY, CDR2 SMNVEV (reference sequence). The CDR3 protein is CASSAWGVGNTGELFF. CDR3 coding DNA: TGTGCCAGCAGTGCCTGGGGAGTAGGGAACACCGGGGAGCTGTTTTTT.

The chain employs TRBV15 and TRBJ2-5, with no clear D. CDR1 LNHNV and CDR2 YYDKDF come from the germline V gene (reference sequence). Trimming removed 1 base at V and 5 bases at J, with 14 bases between. The CDR3 has 15 amino acids. The DNA for the CDR3 is TGTGCCACCAGCAGAGCAGGCCCTTCGGAGGAGACCCAGTACTTC. This sequence encodes CATSRAGPSEETQYF.

This chain links TRBV3-1 (or the pseudogene TRBV3-2) with TRBJ2-3, with 7 positions matching TRBD1. Germline assignment: CDR1 LGHDT and CDR2 YNNKEL (reference sequence). The CDR3 length is 15 residues. J gave up 3 bases and V 5 bases, and 8 bases lay outside the gene matches. CDR3 coding DNA: TGTGCCAGCAGCTTCCGGACAGGTTATACAGATACGCAGTATTTT. The encoded protein is CASSFRTGYTDTQYF.